This TCR beta chain was observed in a study of T cells in localized non-small cell lung cancer (dated by TCRdb to about 2020). In terms of the full investigation: T cell repertoires of 200 to 250 early-stage NSCLC patients were analyzed, with tumors being compared against uninvolved tumor-adjacent lungs. The cohort was made up of around 240 treatment-naive NSCLC patients whose localized lung tumors had been resected. A mean age of approximately 66 years was recorded for the NSCLC patients, of whom under 150 were male and more than 85 were female. On the study overall, not on this receptor specifically: Uninvolved tumor-adjacent lung showed the highest T cell clonality, higher than tumor, which suggests more focused antigenic responses in the uninvolved tumor-adjacent lung. Multi-region tumor sequencing was not performed, so intratumor heterogeneity could not be excluded. Higher T cell density in blood was associated with longer overall survival, whereas higher clonality in adjacent lung was associated with shorter survival. Since the design was exploratory, TCR variables were selected using unadjusted p-values with no false-discovery rate correction. A median of roughly 58 of the top 100 tumor clones were detected in paired uninvolved adjacent lung, and 25 to 35 of these tumor clones were also found among the top 100 clones of the paired uninvolved adjacent lung.

The CDR3, from cysteine to phenylalanine, totals 15 residues. Only CDR3 DNA is held: 45 bases, read in frame from base 1. According to the germline V gene (reference sequence), CDR1 reads MNHEY and CDR2 reads SMNVEV. V and J are trimmed by 6 bases and 1 base, and the gene matches miss 5 bases of the junction. At diagnosis, peripheral blood, uninvolved tumor-adjacent lung and tumor were collected and were preserved as a mix of fresh-frozen and FFPE material. For TCR repertoire profiling, blood samples were analyzed as peripheral blood mononuclear cells. TCR beta CDR3 regions were sequenced from DNA using the immunoSEQ Assay. Per the original workflow: To compute T cell density, TCR beta template counts were normalized to usable DNA, which was estimated by amplifying housekeeping genes. Richness was estimated with the preseqR package, extrapolating to 400,000 templates for PBMC samples and 120,000 templates for tissue samples. Clonality was defined by subtracting Pielou's evenness from one. Tissue-enriched TCRs were identified by differential abundance testing using productive amino-acid clonotypes, minimum total count 5 and alpha 0.1. The Jaccard Index and the Morisita Overlap Index were used to measure repertoire overlap between compartments. GLIPH clustered TCR beta CDR3s with public tetramer-defined viral CDR3s; viral motifs required at least three viral sequences plus V-gene enrichment. In TCRdb, the immuneACCESS table is reduced to in-frame sequences with V and J assigned. These tables do not hold every clone; where another copy was compared, an unresolved V gene accounts for under half, and the others remain unexplained. That table gives V, J and clone size, and the DNA gave D and trimming. The sample profile shows 35,000 to 50,000 clones; 75% to 85% of them were found once. Together, the top ten hold less than 35% of the sample.

With respect to this clone: The target of this receptor is not known. Base quality data are lacking; no much larger clone is found one base away.

The material sequenced was PBMCs, taken before any cancer treatment. The V and J genes are TRBV27 and TRBJ2-5, with TRBD2 identical over 10 junction bases. The TCR originated in a woman aged 40-69 years with stage II squamous cell lung carcinoma. The nucleotide sequence is given as TGTGCCAGCAGGCCACTAGCGGGGCGCCAAGAGACCCAGTACTTC. The encoded protein is CASRPLAGRQETQYF.